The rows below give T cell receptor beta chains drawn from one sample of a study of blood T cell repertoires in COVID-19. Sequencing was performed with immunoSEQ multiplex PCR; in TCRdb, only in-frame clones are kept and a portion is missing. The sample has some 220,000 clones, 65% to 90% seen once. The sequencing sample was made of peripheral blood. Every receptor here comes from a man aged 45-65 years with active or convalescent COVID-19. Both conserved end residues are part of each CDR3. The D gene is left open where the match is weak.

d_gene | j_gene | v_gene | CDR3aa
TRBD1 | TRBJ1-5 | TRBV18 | CASSPDRGTSNQPQHF
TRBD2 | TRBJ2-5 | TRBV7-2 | CASSFMPSGYQETQYF
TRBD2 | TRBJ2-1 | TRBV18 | CASSLAPGLAGVNEQFF
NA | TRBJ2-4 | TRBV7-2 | CASSLMGTLAKNIQYF
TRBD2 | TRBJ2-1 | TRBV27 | CASSRAGGPGNEQFF
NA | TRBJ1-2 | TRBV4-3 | CASSQDLTLGYTF
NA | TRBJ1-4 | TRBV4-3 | CASSRTRPQGSDEKLFF
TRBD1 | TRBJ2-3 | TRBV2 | CASGRGLGDTQYF
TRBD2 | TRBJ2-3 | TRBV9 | CASSVGLAEGIDTQYF
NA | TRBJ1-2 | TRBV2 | CASRVDWGHGYTF
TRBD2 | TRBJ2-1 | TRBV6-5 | CASRKGLASYNEQFF
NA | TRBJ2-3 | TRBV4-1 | CASSQDTGITDTQYF
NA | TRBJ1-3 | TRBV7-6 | CASSSTTGRPGNTIYF
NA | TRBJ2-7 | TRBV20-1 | CSALSSYEQYF
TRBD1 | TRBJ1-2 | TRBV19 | CASSKRGQGYGYTF
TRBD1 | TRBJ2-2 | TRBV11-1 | CASRVTGVTGELFF
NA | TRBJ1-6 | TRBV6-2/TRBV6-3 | CASSPGTAGTLHF
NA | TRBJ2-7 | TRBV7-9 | CASSPRGDSYEQYF
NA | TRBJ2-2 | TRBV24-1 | CATSLTVTGELFF
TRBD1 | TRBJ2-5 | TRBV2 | CARGGQGRGETQYF
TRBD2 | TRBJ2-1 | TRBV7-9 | CASSPGLAVFNEQFF
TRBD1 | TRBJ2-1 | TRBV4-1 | CASSPQGYEQFF
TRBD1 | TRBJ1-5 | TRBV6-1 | CASSETGNSNQPQHF
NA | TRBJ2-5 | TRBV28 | CASSGGETQYF
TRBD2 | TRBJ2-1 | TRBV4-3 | CASSQDHLLGAGLAVNEQFF
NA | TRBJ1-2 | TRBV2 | CASSDVPGYGYTF
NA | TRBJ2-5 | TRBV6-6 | CASSYSSETQYF
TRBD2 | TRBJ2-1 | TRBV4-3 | CASTTSVSGSGDEQFF
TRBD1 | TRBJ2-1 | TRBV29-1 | CSVTGTGPREQFF
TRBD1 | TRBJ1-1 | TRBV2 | CASSGPTGITGEAFF
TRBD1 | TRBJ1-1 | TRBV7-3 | CASSAPGQGATEAFF
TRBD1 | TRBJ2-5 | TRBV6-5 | CASSLTGLETQYF
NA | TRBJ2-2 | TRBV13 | CASSLMGGTNTGELFF
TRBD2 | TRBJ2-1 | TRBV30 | CAWSGGGPSGFF
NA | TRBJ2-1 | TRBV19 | CASSIGRVIDEQFF